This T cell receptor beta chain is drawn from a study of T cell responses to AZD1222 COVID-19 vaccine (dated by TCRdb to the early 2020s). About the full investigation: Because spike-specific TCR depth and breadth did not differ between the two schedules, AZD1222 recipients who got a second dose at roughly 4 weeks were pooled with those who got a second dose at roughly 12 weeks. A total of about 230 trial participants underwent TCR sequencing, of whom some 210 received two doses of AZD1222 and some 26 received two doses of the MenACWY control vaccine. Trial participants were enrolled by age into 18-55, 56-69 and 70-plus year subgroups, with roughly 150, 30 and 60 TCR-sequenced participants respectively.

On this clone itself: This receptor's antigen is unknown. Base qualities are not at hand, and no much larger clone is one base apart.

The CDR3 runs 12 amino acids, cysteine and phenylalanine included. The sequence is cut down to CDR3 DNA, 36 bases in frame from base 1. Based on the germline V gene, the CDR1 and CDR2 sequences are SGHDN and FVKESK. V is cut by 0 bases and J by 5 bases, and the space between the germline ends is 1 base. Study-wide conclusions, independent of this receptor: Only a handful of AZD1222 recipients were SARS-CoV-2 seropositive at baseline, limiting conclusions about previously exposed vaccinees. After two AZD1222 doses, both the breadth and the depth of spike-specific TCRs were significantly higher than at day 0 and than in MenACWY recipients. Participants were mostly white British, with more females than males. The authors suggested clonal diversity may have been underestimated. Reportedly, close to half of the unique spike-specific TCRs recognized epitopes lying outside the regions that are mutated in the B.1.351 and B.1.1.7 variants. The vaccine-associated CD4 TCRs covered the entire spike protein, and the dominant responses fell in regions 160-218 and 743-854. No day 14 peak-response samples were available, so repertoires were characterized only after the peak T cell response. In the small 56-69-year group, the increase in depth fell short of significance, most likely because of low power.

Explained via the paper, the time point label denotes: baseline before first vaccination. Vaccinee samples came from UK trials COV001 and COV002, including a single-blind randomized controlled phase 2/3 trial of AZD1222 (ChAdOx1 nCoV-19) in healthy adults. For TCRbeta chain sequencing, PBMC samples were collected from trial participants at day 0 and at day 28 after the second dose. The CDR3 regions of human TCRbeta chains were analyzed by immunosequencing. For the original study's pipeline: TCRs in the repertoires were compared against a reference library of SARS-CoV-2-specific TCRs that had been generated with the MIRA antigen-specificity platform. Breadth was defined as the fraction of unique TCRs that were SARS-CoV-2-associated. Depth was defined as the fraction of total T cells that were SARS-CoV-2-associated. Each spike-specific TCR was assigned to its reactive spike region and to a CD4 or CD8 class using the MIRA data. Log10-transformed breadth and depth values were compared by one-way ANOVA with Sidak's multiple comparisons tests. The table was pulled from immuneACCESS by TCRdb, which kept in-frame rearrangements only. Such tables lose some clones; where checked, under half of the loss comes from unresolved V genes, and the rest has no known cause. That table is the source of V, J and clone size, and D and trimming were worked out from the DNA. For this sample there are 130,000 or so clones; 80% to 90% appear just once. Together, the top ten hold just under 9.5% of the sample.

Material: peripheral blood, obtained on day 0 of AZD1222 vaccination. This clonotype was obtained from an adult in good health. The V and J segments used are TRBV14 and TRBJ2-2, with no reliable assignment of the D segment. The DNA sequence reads TGTGCCAGCAGCCAAGAAACCGGGGAGCTGTTTTTT. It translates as CASSQETGELFF. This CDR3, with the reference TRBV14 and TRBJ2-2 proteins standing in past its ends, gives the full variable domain EAGVTQFPSHSVIEKGQTVTLRCDPISGHDNLYWYRRVMGKEIKFLLHFVKESKQDESGMPNNRFLAERTGGTYSTLKVQPAELEDSGVYFCASSQETGELFFGEGSRLTVL.